One sample yielded the 2 T cell receptor beta chains listed below, sequenced in a study of tissue T cells after allogeneic stem cell transplantation. Profiling relied on immunoSEQ multiplex PCR, and the TCRdb table lists in-frame clones only, not all of them. The sample yields roughly 8,100 clones, 37% seen once. Documented time point: mouse harvest day 14 after allogeneic transplant. Tail vein injection delivered 10^7 T-cell-depleted bone marrow cells and 10^6 splenic CD5+ T cells. The sequencing sample was made of skin. The receptors stem from a female BALB/c mouse given C57BL/6 T cells with graft-versus-host disease after an allogeneic hematopoietic cell transplant.

About this clone: Gene names and germline refer to mouse. The CDR3 sequence: CASSYGTNTEVFF. Partial CDR3 DNA: TGTGCCAGCAGCTACGGGACAAACACAGAAGTCTTC. This chain uses TRBV4 with TRBJ1-1; no reliable D call. The sequence runs out 1 residue before the end of the CDR3; the remainder is reconstructed from the germline J gene. The germline V gene encodes CDR1 LGHDT and CDR2 YNNKQL (reference sequence). The CDR3 runs 13 residues. Trimming removed 3 bases at V and 0 bases at J, with 5 bases between.

In the case of this clone: Gene names refer to mouse genes. Read sequence stops 1 residue before the CDR3 end, and the germline J gene provides the missing end. V is TRBV31 and J is TRBJ2-7, with D tentatively TRBD1 (5 bases). In germline, CDR1 is GKSSPN, CDR2 SITVG. This CDR3 contains 12 residues. The V gene lost 0 bases and the J gene lost 4 bases, with 7 bases spanning the gap. The part of the CDR3 DNA that was read is TGTGCCTGGAGTCTAAGGGGTTATGAACAGTAC. Amino acid sequence: CAWSLRGYEQY. The entire CDR3 reads CAWSLRGYEQYF.